A single sample gave rise to the 9 T cell receptor beta chains below, sequenced in a study of blood T cell repertoires in COVID-19. The repertoire was sequenced with immunoSEQ multiplex PCR; TCRdb's copy has only in-frame clones and lacks some. The sample holds roughly 200,000 clones; roughly 89% are singletons and the top ten take approximately 3%. The sequencing sample was made of PBMCs or T cells enriched from blood (not recorded which). These receptor sequences come from a woman aged 25 to 45 who had been exposed to COVID-19.

This rearrangement joins TRBV7-9 to TRBJ1-1; D might be TRBD1 (5 bases). The CDR3 spans 14 residues. The germline CDR1 and CDR2 sequences are SEHNR and FQNEAQ (reference sequence). V was shortened by 5 bases and J by 5 bases, with 15 bases between the two germline ends. This CDR3 reads CASSPGLRGTEAFF. The CDR3 DNA reads as TGTGCCAGCAGCCCCGGCCTTAGGGGTACTGAAGCTTTCTTT.

The J gene is TRBJ1-2, the V gene TRBV3-1 (or the pseudogene TRBV3-2); D ambiguous. Germline loops: CDR1 LGHDT, CDR2 YNNKEL (reference sequence). This CDR3 is built from 12 residues. The V and J ends lost 0 bases and 7 bases respectively, with 6 bases between them. This chain's CDR3 is CASSQERSGYTF. CDR3 DNA sequence: TGTGCCAGCAGCCAAGAGCGGAGTGGCTACACCTTC.

The chain is built from TRBV6-4 and TRBJ2-2; TRBD2 aligns across 7 bases. Germline CDR1 MRHNA, CDR2 SNTAGT. J lost 6 bases, V lost 0 bases, and 10 bases had no gene match. CDR3 size: 17 residues. The CDR3: CASSDSSGAGLPGELFF. The DNA of the CDR3 is TGTGCCAGCAGTGACTCGAGCGGGGCAGGGCTCCCCGGGGAGCTGTTTTTT.

The chain has TRBV3-1 (or the pseudogene TRBV3-2) and TRBJ1-2; 9 nucleotides match TRBD1. V lost 5 bases and J lost 4; bases outside the gene matches: 8. Germline V lookup: CDR1 LGHDT, CDR2 YNNKEL (reference sequence). The CDR3 has 15 residues. The CDR3 loop reads CASSSGTGSSYGYTF. The CDR3 DNA reads as TGTGCCAGCAGCTCCGGGACAGGGAGTAGCTATGGCTACACCTTC.

The V call is TRBV5-8, the J call TRBJ2-3; 11 bases align to TRBD1. The germline gives CDR1 SGHTS, CDR2 YDEGEE. Trimming removed 4 bases from V and 1 base from J; junction bases left unmatched: 14. The CDR3 spans 19 residues. The DNA for the CDR3 is TGTGCCAGCAGCCCTCAGGACAGGGGGCTAAATTTGGGCACAGATACGCAGTATTTT. This translates into CASSPQDRGLNLGTDTQYF.

This chain joins TRBV12-3 or TRBV12-4 and TRBJ1-2; TRBD1 might be the D (5 bases). The CDR3 spans 11 residues. V was shortened by 8 bases and J by 5 bases, with 9 bases between the two germline ends. CDR3 bases: TGTGCCAGCGGGAGGGGATATGGCTACACCTTC. As protein: CASGRGYGYTF.

The chain has TRBV18 and TRBJ1-1; 10 nucleotides line up with TRBD1. V gave up 4 bases and J gave up 5 bases; unmatched junction bases: 7. This CDR3 comprises 15 residues. CDR1 and CDR2 from the germline V gene are KGHSH and LQKENI. For the CDR3, the DNA is TGTGCCAGCTCACAGGGGACAGGGGCTGAGACTGAAGCTTTCTTT. Protein: CASSQGTGAETEAFF.

The rearrangement joins TRBV5-4 to TRBJ2-7; no clear D gene. The CDR3 is 11 residues long. In germline, CDR1 is SGHNT, CDR2 YYREEE (reference sequence). V gave up 4 bases and J gave up 3 bases, with 5 bases separating them. The CDR3 nucleotides read TGTGCCAGCAGCAGCGACTACGAGCAGTACTTC. As protein: CASSSDYEQYF.

V gene TRBV9 combines with J gene TRBJ2-1; 9 bases align to TRBD2. The V and J ends lost 6 bases and 6 bases, in that order; junction bases with no gene match: 10. The CDR3 covers 15 residues. Germline CDR1 reads SGDLS; CDR2 reads YYNGEE. The CDR3 spells CASTKAGGAGNEQFF. In DNA form, the CDR3 reads TGTGCCAGCACCAAGGCGGGGGGGGCCGGCAATGAGCAGTTCTTC.